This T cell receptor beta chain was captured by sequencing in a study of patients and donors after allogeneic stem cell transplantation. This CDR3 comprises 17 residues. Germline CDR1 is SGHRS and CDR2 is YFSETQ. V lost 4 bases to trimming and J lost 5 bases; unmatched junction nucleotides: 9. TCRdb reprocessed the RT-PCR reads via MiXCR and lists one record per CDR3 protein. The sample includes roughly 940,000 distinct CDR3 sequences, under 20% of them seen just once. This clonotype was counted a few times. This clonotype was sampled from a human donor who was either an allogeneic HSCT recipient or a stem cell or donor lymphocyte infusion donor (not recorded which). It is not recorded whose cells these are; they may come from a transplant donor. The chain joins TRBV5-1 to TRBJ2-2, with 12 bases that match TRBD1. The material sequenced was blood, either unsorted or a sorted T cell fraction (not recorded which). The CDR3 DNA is TGCGCCAGCAGCGGCCGGGACAGGGGGCTTGTAACCGGGGAGCTGTTTTTT. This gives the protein CASSGRDRGLVTGELFF.